This T cell receptor (beta chain) was captured by sequencing in a study of blood T cell repertoires in COVID-19. In the original analysis: By means of reference gene primer amplification, nucleated cell counts were estimated. Clones were read by immunoSEQ multiplex PCR, and TCRdb kept only the in-frame ones, dropping some. From that table come the V and J calls and clone size; the DNA was used to work out D and trimming. The sample records 150,000 to 200,000 clones, around 89% being singletons. Sequencing used peripheral blood. This receptor was taken from a man aged 50 to 59 with acute or convalescent COVID-19.

The CDR3 DNA follows: TGTGCCAGCAGTCCAGACAGGGCCCATCGTGCTGGGGCCAACGTCCTGACTTTC. It codes for CASSPDRAHRAGANVLTF. The chain links TRBV6-2 or TRBV6-3 to TRBJ2-6, with 7 nucleotides matching TRBD1. The CDR3 is 18 residues long. The trim removed 5 bases at V and 2 bases at J, leaving 12 bases unmatched. CDR1 and CDR2 from the germline V gene are MNHEY and SVGEGT.